These T cell receptor beta chains were read from a single sample in a study of cytomegalovirus exposure and HLA in healthy donors. The method was immunoSEQ multiplex PCR; TCRdb's version includes in-frame clones alone and lacks a portion of them. The sample has approximately 140,000 clones, more than 70% seen once. The specimen sequenced was PBMCs. These receptor sequences come from a man aged 35 to 55 in good health and CMV-seronegative. Both conserved end residues are part of each CDR3. D genes are given only for firm matches. Expanded clones get a size class; other rows say once, few or many, or leave the size out.

CDR3 DNA	CDR3 protein	J gene	V gene	clone size	D gene
TGTGCCAGCAGTTACTCGGGGGCAGGGAGGGATGAGCAGTTCTTC	CASSYSGAGRDEQFF	TRBJ2-1	TRBV6-5	.	.
TGTGCCACCAGTGCGGGACTAGCGGGGGACTCCTACGAGCAGTACTTC	CATSAGLAGDSYEQYF	TRBJ2-7	TRBV10-3	.	TRBD2
TGTGCCAGCAGCTTCCGACAGGCACCAAATCAGCCCCAGCATTTT	CASSFRQAPNQPQHF	TRBJ1-5	TRBV5-6	.	.
TGTGCCAGTAGGCCCGGACAGAACACTGAAGCTTTCTTT	CASRPGQNTEAFF	TRBJ1-1	TRBV19	.	.
TGTGCCAGCAGCTTAGTTTCAGCAACTAATGAAAAACTGTTTTTT	CASSLVSATNEKLFF	TRBJ1-4	TRBV7-9	.	.
TGTGCCAGCAGCTTGGAGACAGGGCTCTACGAGCAGTACTTC	CASSLETGLYEQYF	TRBJ2-7	TRBV5-6	.	TRBD1
TGTGCCAGCAGCTTGGAGGGACTAGGAGAGCACGAGCAGTACTTC	CASSLEGLGEHEQYF	TRBJ2-7	TRBV5-6	.	TRBD2
TGTGCCAGCAGTTTAATCCAGGCAGGCTCCTACGAGCAGTACTTC	CASSLIQAGSYEQYF	TRBJ2-7	TRBV27	.	.
TGTGCCAGCAGCCCGGGACAGAATAATTCACCCCTCCACTTT	CASSPGQNNSPLHF	TRBJ1-6	TRBV11-2	.	TRBD1
TGTGCCAGCAGGATGGGCGGGGGGGCCTGGGATACGCAGTATTTT	CASRMGGGAWDTQYF	TRBJ2-3	TRBV27	.	TRBD2
TGCAGCGTTGAAGAGGTAGTCGGGAACACCGGGGAGCTGTTTTTT	CSVEEVVGNTGELFF	TRBJ2-2	TRBV29-1	.	.
TGTGCCAGCAGTTCATGGGGGACAGGGGGCAAGGGCTACACCTTC	CASSSWGTGGKGYTF	TRBJ1-2	TRBV27	few	TRBD1
TGTGCCAGCCATTGGCGGGGGGCTAACTATGGCTACACCTTC	CASHWRGANYGYTF	TRBJ1-2	TRBV13	once	.
TGTGCCAGCAGTTTAGTGGCAGGCTCCTACGAGCAGTACTTC	CASSLVAGSYEQYF	TRBJ2-7	TRBV27	.	.
TGCGCCAGCAGCTTGGGTTACAGGGAGAACTCACCCCTCCACTTT	CASSLGYRENSPLHF	TRBJ1-6	TRBV5-1	.	.
TGTGCCAGCAGTAGGACAGGGATCTCTGGAAACACCATATATTTT	CASSRTGISGNTIYF	TRBJ1-3	TRBV27	few	TRBD1
TGCAGCGTACAGACAGGGGGCCTGGAGCACGAGCAGTACTTC	CSVQTGGLEHEQYF	TRBJ2-7	TRBV29-1	.	TRBD1
TGTGCCAGCAGCCGGGGACTAGCGGGGGGTGAAGAGACCCAGTACTTC	CASSRGLAGGEETQYF	TRBJ2-5	TRBV11-3	few	TRBD2
TGTGCCAGCAGTGAGGAAGCGGGGGGGAGCACAGATACGCAGTATTTT	CASSEEAGGSTDTQYF	TRBJ2-3	TRBV6-4	.	TRBD2
TGTGCCAGCAGCTTGGCGGGGGAGGGCACAGATACGCAGTATTTT	CASSLAGEGTDTQYF	TRBJ2-3	TRBV5-4	.	.